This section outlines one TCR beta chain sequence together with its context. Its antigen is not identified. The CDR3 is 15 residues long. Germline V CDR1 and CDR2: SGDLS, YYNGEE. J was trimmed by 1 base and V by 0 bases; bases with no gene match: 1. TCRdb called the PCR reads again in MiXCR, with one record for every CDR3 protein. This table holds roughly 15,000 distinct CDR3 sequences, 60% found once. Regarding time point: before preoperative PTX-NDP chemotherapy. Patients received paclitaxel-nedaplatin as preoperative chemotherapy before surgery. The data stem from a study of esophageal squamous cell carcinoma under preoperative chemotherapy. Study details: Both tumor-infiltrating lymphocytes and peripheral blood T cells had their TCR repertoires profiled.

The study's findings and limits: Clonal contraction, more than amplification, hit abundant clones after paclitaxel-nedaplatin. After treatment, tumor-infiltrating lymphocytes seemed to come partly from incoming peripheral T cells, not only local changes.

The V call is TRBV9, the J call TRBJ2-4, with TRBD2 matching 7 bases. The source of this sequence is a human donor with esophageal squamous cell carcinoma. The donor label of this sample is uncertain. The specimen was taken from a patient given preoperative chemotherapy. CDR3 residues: CASSVGGGAKNIQYF. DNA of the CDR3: TGTGCCAGCAGCGTAGGGGGAGGGGCCAAAAACATTCAGTACTTC.